This T cell receptor beta chain was retrieved from a study of glioma-infiltrating T cells after dendritic cell vaccination. Background on the study: Patients had newly diagnosed or recurrent glioblastoma and received dendritic cell vaccines.

This CDR3 contains 13 residues. The germline V gene encodes CDR1 GTSNPN and CDR2 SVGIG (reference sequence). V lost 3 bases to trimming and J lost 7 bases, with 15 bases between them. Assay: immunoSEQ multiplex PCR; the TCRdb copy retains only in-frame clones and omits some. This sample has 100,000 or so clones; about 90% occur once, and the top ten carry around 2.6%. This clone came up once. Time point meaning: after dendritic cell vaccination, including at tumor progression/relapse. Fresh-frozen tumor tissue and more than two years of survival data were available for all. This receptor was taken from a human donor with glioblastoma. V usage is TRBV30 and J usage is TRBJ1-1; tentatively, D is TRBD1 (6 bases). The sample consisted of blood, taken after dendritic cell vaccination. CDR3 nucleotides: TGTGCCTGGAGAGATAAGGACAGAAATGAAGCTTTCTTT. This codes for CAWRDKDRNEAFF.